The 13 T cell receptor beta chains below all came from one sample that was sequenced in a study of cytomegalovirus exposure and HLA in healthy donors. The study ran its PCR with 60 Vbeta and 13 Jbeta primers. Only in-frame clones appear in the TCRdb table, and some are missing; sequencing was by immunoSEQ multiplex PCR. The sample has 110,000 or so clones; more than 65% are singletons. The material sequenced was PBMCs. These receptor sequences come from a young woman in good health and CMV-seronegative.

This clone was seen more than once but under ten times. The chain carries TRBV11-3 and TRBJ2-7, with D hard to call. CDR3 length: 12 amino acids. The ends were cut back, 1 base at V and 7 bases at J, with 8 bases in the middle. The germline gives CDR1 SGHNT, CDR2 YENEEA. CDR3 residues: CASSLGDREQYF. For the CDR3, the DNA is TGTGCCAGCAGCTTAGGAGATCGGGAGCAGTACTTC.

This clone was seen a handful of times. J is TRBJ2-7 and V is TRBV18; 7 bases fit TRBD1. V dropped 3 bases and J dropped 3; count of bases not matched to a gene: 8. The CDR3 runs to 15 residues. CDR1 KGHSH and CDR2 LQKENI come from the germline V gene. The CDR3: CASSPVTGSGYEQYF. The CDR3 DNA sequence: TGTGCCAGCTCACCCGTGACAGGGTCTGGCTACGAGCAGTACTTC. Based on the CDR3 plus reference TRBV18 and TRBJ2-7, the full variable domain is NAGVMQNPRHLVRRRGQEARLRCSPMKGHSHVYWYRQLPEEGLKFMVYLQKENIIDESGMPKERFSAEFPKEGPSILRIQQVVRGDSAAYFCASSPVTGSGYEQYFGPGTRLTVT.

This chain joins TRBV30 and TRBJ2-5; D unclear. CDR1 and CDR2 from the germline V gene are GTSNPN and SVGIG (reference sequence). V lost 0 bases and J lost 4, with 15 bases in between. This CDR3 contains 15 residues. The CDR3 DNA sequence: TGTGCCTGGAGTGTAGGCACCCACTACGGAGAGACCCAGTACTTC. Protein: CAWSVGTHYGETQYF.

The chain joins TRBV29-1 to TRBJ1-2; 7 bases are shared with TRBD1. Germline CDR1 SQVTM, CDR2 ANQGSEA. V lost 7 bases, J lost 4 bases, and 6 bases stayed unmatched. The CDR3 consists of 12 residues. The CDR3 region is CSAADRPYGYTF. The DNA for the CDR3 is TGCAGCGCCGCGGACAGGCCCTATGGCTACACCTTC.

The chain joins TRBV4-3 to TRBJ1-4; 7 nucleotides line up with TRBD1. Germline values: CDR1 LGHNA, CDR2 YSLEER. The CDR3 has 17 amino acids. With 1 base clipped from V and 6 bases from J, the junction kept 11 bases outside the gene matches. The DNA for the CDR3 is TGCGCCAGCAGCCAAGCACCTGAGTCCCAGGGGGATGAAAAACTGTTTTTT. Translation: CASSQAPESQGDEKLFF.

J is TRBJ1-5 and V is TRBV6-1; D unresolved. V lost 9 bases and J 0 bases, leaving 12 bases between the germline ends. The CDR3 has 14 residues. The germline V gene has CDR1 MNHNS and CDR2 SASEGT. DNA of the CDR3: TGTGCCAGGGGGAGGGATTATAGCAATCAGCCCCAGCATTTT. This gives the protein CARGRDYSNQPQHF.

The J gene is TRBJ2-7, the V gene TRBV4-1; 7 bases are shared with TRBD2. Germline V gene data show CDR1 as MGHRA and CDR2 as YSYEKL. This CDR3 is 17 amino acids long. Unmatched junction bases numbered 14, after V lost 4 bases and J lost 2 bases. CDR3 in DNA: TGCGCCAGCAGCCGACCACAGACTAGCCGGTCAACCTACGAGCAGTACTTC. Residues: CASSRPQTSRSTYEQYF.

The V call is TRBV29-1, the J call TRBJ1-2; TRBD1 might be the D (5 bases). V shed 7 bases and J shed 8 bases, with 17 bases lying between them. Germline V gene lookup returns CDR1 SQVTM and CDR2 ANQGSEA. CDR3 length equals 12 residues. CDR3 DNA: TGCAGCGGGGGGAGGGAGGCAGGCGGCTACACCTTC. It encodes CSGGREAGGYTF.

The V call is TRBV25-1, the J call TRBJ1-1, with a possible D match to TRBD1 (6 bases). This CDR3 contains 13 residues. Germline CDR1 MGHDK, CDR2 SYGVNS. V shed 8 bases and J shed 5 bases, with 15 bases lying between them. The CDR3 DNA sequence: TGTGCCAGCTTGGAACAGGGAAGGACTGAAGCTTTCTTT. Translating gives CASLEQGRTEAFF.

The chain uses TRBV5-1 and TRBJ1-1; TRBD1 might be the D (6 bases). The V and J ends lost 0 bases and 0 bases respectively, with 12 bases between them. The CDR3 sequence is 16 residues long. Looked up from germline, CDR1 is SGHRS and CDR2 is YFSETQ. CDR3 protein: CASSLGTGYMNTEAFF. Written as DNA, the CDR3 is TGCGCCAGCAGCTTGGGTACAGGGTACATGAACACTGAAGCTTTCTTT.

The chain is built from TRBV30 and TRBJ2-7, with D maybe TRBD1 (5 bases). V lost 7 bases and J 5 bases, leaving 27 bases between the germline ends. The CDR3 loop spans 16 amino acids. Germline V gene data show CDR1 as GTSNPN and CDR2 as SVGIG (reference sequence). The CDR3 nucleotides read TGTGCCTCCCTTTTGGCTGGGGCCCTCGGTCATCACGAGCAGTACTTC. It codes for CASLLAGALGHHEQYF.

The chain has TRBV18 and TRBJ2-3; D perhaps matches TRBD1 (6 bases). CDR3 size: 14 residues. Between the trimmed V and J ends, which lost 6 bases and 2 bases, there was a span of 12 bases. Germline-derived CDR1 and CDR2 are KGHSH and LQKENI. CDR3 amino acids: CASSVQGYTDTQYF. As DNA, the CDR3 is TGTGCCAGCTCCGTTCAGGGGTACACAGATACGCAGTATTTT.

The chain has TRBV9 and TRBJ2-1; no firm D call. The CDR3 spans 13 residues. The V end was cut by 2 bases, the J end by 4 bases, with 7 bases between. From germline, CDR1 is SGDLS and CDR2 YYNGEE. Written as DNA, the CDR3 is TGTGCCAGCAGCGTTTCATTTTACAATGAGCAGTTCTTC. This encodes CASSVSFYNEQFF. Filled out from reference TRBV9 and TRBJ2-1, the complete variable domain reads DSGVTQTPKHLITATGQRVTLRCSPRSGDLSVYWYQQSLDQGLQFLIQYYNGEERAKGNILERFSAQQFPDLHSELNLSSLELGDSALYFCASSVSFYNEQFFGPGTRLTVL.